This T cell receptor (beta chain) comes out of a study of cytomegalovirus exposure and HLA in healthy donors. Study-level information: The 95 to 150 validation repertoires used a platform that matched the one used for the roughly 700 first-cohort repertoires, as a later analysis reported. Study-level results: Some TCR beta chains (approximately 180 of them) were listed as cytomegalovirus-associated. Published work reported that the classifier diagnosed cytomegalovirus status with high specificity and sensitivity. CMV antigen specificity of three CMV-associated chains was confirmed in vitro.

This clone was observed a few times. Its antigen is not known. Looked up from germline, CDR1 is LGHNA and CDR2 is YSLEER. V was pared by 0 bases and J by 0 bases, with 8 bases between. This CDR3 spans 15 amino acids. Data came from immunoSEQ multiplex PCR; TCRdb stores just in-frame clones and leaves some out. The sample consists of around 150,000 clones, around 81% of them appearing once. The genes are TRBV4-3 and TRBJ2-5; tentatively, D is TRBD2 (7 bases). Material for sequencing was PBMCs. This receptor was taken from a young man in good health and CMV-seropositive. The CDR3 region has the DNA TGCGCCAGCAGCCAAGAGCGGGGGCACCAAGAGACCCAGTACTTC. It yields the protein CASSQERGHQETQYF.